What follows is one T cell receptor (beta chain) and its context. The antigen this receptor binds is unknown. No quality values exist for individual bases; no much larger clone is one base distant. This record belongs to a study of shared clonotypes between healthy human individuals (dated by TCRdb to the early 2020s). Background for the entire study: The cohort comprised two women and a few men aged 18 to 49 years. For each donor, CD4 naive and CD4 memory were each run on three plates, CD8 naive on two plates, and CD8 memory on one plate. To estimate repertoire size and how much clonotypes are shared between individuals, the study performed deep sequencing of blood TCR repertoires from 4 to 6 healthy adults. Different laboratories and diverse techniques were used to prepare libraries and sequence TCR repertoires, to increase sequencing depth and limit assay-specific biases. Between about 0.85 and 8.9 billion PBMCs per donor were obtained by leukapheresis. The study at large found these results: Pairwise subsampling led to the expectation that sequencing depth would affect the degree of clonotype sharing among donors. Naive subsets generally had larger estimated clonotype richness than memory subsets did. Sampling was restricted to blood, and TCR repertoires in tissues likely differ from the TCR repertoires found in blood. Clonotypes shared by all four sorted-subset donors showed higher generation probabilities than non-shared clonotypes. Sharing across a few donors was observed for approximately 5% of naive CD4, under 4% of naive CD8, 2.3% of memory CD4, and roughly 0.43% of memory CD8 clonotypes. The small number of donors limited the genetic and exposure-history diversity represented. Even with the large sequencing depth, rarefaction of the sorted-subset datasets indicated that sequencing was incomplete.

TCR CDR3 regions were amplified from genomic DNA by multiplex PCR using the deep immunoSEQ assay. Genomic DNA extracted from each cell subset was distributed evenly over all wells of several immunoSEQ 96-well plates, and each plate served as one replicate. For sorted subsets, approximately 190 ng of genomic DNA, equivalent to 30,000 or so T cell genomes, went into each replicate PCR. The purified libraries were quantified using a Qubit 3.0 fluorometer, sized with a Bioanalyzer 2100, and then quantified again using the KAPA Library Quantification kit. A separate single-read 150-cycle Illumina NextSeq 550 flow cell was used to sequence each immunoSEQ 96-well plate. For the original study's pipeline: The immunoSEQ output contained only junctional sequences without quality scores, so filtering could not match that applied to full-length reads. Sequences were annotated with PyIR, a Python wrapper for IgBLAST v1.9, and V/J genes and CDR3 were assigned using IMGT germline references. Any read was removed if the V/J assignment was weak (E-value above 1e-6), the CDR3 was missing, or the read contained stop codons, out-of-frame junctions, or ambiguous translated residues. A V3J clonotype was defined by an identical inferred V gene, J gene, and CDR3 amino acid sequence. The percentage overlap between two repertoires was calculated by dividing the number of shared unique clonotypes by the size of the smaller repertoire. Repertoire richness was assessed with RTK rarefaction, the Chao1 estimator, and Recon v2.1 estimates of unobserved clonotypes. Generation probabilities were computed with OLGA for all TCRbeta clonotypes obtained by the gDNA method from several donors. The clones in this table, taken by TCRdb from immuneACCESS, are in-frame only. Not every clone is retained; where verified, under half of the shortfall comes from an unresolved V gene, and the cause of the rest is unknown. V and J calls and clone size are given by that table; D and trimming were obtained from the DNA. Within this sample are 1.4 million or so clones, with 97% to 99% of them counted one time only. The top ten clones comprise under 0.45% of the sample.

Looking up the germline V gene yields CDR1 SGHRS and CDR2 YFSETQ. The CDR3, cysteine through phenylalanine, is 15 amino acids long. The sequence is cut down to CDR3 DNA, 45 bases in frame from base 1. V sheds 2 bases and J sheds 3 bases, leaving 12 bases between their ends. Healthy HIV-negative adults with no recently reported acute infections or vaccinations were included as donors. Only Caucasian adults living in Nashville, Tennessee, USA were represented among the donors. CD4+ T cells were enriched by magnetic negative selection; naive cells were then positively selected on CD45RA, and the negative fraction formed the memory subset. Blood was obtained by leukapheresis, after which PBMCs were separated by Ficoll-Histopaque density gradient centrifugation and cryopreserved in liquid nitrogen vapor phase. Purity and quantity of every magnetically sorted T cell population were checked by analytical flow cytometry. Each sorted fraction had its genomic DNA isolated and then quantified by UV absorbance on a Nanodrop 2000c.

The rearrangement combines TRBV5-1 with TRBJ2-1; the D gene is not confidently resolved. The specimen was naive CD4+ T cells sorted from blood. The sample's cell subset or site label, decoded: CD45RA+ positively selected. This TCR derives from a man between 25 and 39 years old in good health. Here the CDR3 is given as CASSLDGLYYNEQFF. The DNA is TGCGCCAGCAGCTTAGACGGGCTCTACTACAATGAGCAGTTCTTC.